This T cell receptor (beta chain) was obtained from a study of T cells in localized non-small cell lung cancer. The method was immunoSEQ multiplex PCR; TCRdb's version includes in-frame clones alone and lacks a portion of them. Among 12,000 or so clones, approximately 82% were seen once, and the ten largest hold around a fifth. The source of this sequence is a male donor at least 60 years old with stage I lung adenocarcinoma. The specimen comprised peripheral blood, sampled before any cancer treatment.

CDR3 DNA sequence: TGTGCCAGCACATCGGGACAGGGTGTCACTAATGAAAAACTGTTTTTT. This sequence encodes CASTSGQGVTNEKLFF. The chain couples TRBV2 to TRBJ1-4, with TRBD1 identical over 9 bases. Germline CDR1 reads SNHLY; CDR2 reads FYNNEI. Trimming took 7 bases from V and 2 from J; bases not matched to a gene: 8. The CDR3 length is 16 residues.